Each of the 13 T cell receptor beta chains below was sequenced from the same sample in a study of OX40 agonist ivuxolimab in advanced cancers. The data were produced by immunoSEQ multiplex PCR, yet TCRdb's version contains in-frame clones alone and is incomplete. Counted here are about 59,000 clones, approximately 87% occurring once; the ten biggest clones make up about 2%. The sample in question was CD4+ or CD8+ T cells sorted from blood, obtained in a trial of the OX40 agonist ivuxolimab. These receptors were taken from an adult with an advanced solid tumor such as melanoma, head and neck, liver or kidney cancer.

This sequence joins TRBV5-1 and TRBJ2-3, with 9 bases lining up with TRBD1. Germline loops: CDR1 SGHRS, CDR2 YFSETQ. The ends lost 9 bases at V and 1 base at J; junction bases unmatched: 3. This CDR3 comprises 13 residues. CDR3 sequence: CATRTGGTDTQYF. The CDR3 bases are TGCGCCACCCGGACAGGGGGCACAGATACGCAGTATTTT.

The gene calls are TRBV7-2 and TRBJ2-5; 8 bases fit TRBD1. V lost 5 bases to trimming and J lost 7 bases; unmatched junction nucleotides: 9. The CDR3 consists of 14 residues. Germline lookup yields CDR1 SGHTA and CDR2 FQGNSA. In nucleotides, the CDR3 is TGTGCCAGCAGCCTCGGGACAGGAGAGGGGACCCAGTACTTC. It encodes CASSLGTGEGTQYF.

This clone was seen more than once but under ten times. This rearrangement joins TRBV7-9 to TRBJ1-1, with 8 bases identical to TRBD1. V was pared by 3 bases and J by 5 bases, with 5 bases of the junction left unmatched. Germline CDR1 and CDR2: SEHNR and FQNEAQ (reference sequence). The CDR3 contains 14 residues. CDR3 region: CASSLGQVETEAFF. CDR3 coding DNA: TGTGCCAGCAGCTTGGGACAGGTGGAAACTGAAGCTTTCTTT.

The chain joins TRBV19 to TRBJ1-5, with 9 positions matching TRBD1. CDR1 is LNHDA and CDR2 is SQIVND in the germline V gene (reference sequence). The ends lost 4 bases at V and 2 bases at J; junction bases unmatched: 18. This CDR3 has 20 amino acids. This chain's CDR3 is CASSKPPGQGISWGNQPQHF. CDR3 in DNA: TGTGCCAGTAGTAAACCGCCGGGACAGGGTATTTCTTGGGGCAATCAGCCCCAGCATTTT.

The CDR3 bases are TGTGCCAGCAGCCCAACCGGGGGGCGCGGCTATGGCTACACCTTC. As protein: CASSPTGGRGYGYTF. The J gene is TRBJ1-2, the V gene TRBV6-1; D perhaps matches TRBD1 (6 bases). Germline CDR1 and CDR2: MNHNS and SASEGT. CDR3 length equals 15 residues. The V end lost 6 bases, the J end lost 4 bases, and 18 bases lay between the germline ends.

This clone was seen only once. V is TRBV7-8 and J is TRBJ2-3; 13 nucleotides match TRBD2. V was pared by 1 base and J by 1 base, with 5 bases of the junction left unmatched. The CDR3 sequence is 18 residues long. Germline V lookup: CDR1 SGHVS, CDR2 FQNEAQ. CDR3 nucleotides: TGTGCCAGCAGCTTAGGAGGGACTAGCGGGGCTCGCACAGATACGCAGTATTTT. Translating gives CASSLGGTSGARTDTQYF. Based on the CDR3 plus reference TRBV7-8 and TRBJ2-3, the full variable domain is GAGVSQSPRYKVAKRGQDVALRCDPISGHVSLFWYQQALGQGPEFLTYFQNEAQLDKSGLPSDRFFAERPEGSVSTLKIQRTQQEDSAVYLCASSLGGTSGARTDTQYFGPGTRLTVL.

The chain uses TRBV15 and TRBJ2-5; possibly TRBD2 for D (5 bases). The CDR3 contains 14 residues. Per the germline V gene, CDR1 is LNHNV and CDR2 is YYDKDF (reference sequence). Trimming took 0 bases from V and 10 from J, leaving 15 bases between them. CDR3 loop: CATSREPRGWDQYF. For the CDR3, the DNA is TGTGCCACCAGCAGAGAGCCCCGAGGGTGGGACCAGTACTTC.

V gene TRBV28 combines with J gene TRBJ2-1, with TRBD2 identical over 10 bases. The V and J ends lost 4 bases and 8 bases, in that order; junction bases with no gene match: 11. This CDR3 has 16 amino acids. Germline lookup yields CDR1 MDHEN and CDR2 SYDVKM. CDR3 in DNA: TGTGCCAGCAGTTCTCCGGGTAGCGGGAGGTCGTATGAGCAGTTCTTC. This gives the protein CASSSPGSGRSYEQFF.

This chain connects TRBV28 to TRBJ2-6; 8 nucleotides line up with TRBD2. The V gene end was trimmed by 5 bases and the J gene end by 2 bases; junction bases not matched to a gene: 11. This CDR3 comprises 18 residues. The germline V gene encodes CDR1 MDHEN and CDR2 SYDVKM. As DNA, the CDR3 is TGTGCCAGCAGTGGACCAAGCGGGAGAATCGCTGGGGCCAACGTCCTGACTTTC. Protein sequence: CASSGPSGRIAGANVLTF.

This clone was picked up a small number of times. The chain has TRBV19 and TRBJ1-2; 8 bases line up with TRBD1. With V trimmed by 4 bases and J by 6 bases, 1 base remained unmatched. The germline gives CDR1 LNHDA, CDR2 SQIVND (reference sequence). The CDR3 runs to 12 residues. In DNA, the CDR3 is TGTGCCAGTAGTAGACAGGGGAATGGCTACACCTTC. This translates into CASSRQGNGYTF.

This chain connects TRBV18 to TRBJ1-2; D unclear. V gave up 3 bases and J gave up 1 base, with 9 bases separating them. The CDR3 is 14 amino acids. Germline-derived CDR1 and CDR2 are KGHSH and LQKENI. The CDR3 nucleotides read TGTGCCAGCTCACCCGAAGGTAGTAACTATGGCTACACCTTC. It codes for CASSPEGSNYGYTF. Drawing the rest from reference TRBV18 and TRBJ1-2, the complete variable domain is NAGVMQNPRHLVRRRGQEARLRCSPMKGHSHVYWYRQLPEEGLKFMVYLQKENIIDESGMPKERFSAEFPKEGPSILRIQQVVRGDSAAYFCASSPEGSNYGYTFGSGTRLTVV.

This sequence joins TRBV7-8 and TRBJ1-3; TRBD1 aligns across 8 bases. V shed 5 bases and J 8 bases; nucleotides not matched to a gene: 5. From germline, CDR1 is SGHVS and CDR2 FQNEAQ. This CDR3 is built from 13 residues. The CDR3 protein is CASSLGQGDTIYF. As DNA, the CDR3 is TGTGCCAGCAGCCTTGGACAGGGAGACACCATATATTTT.

This clone was observed a single time. The chain recombines TRBV7-3 with TRBJ2-1, with 7 bases lining up with TRBD2. V lost 4 bases, J lost 6 bases, and 12 bases stayed unmatched. Germline CDR1 reads SGHTA; CDR2 reads FQGTGA. The CDR3 runs 16 residues. The CDR3 nucleotides are TGTGCCAGCAGCTCCCCTTTGCCGGGAGGAGGCAATGAGCAGTTCTTC. Translated: CASSSPLPGGGNEQFF.